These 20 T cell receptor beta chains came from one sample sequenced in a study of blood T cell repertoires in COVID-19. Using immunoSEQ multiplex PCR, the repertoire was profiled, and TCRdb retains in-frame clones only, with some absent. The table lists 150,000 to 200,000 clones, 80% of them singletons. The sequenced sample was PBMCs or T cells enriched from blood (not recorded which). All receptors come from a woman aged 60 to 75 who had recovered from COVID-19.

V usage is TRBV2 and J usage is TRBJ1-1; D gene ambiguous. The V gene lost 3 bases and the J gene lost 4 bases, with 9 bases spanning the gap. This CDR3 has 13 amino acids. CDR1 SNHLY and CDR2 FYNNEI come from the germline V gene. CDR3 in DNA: TGTGCCAGCAGTGACTATTACGGCACTGAAGCTTTCTTT. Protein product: CASSDYYGTEAFF.

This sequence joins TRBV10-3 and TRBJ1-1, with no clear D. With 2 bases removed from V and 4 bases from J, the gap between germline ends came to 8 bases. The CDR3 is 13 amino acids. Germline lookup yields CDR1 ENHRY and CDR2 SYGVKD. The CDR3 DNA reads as TGTGCCATCAGTGAGGAGAGATCCACTGAAGCTTTCTTT. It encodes CAISEERSTEAFF.

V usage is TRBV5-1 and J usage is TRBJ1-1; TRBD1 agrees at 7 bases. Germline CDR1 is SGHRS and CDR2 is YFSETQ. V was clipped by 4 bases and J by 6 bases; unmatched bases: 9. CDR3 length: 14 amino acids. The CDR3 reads CASSLKTDRAEAFF. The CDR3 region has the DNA TGCGCCAGCAGCCTGAAGACTGACAGGGCTGAAGCTTTCTTT.

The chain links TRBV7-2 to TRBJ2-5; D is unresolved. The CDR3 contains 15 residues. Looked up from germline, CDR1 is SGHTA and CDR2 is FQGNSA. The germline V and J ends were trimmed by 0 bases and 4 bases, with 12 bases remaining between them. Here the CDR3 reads CASSLALQSGETQYF. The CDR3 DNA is TGTGCCAGCAGCTTAGCGCTTCAGTCTGGAGAGACCCAGTACTTC.

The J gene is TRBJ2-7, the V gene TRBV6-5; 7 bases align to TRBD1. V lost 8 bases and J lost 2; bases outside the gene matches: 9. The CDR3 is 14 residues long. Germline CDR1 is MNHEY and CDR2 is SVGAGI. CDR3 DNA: TGTGCCAGCGCTCGGACGACAGGGACCTACGAGCAGTACTTC. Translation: CASARTTGTYEQYF.

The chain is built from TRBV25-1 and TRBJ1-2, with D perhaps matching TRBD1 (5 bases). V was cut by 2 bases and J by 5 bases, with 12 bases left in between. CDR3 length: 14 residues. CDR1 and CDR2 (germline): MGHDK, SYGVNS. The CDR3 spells CASSEMGGGYGYTF. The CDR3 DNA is TGTGCCAGCAGTGAAATGGGGGGAGGGTATGGCTACACCTTC.

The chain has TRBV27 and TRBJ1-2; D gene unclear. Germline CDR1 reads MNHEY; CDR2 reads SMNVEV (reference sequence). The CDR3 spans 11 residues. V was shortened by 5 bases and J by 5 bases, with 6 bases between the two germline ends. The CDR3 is CASSVQYGYTF. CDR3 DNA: TGTGCCAGCAGTGTCCAATATGGCTACACCTTC.

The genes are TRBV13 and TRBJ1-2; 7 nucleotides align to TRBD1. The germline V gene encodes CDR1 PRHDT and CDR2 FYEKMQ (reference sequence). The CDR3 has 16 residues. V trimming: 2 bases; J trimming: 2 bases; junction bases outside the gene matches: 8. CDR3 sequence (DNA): TGTGCCAGCAGCTTAAATTCCGGGACAGACAACTATGGCTACACCTTC. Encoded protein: CASSLNSGTDNYGYTF.

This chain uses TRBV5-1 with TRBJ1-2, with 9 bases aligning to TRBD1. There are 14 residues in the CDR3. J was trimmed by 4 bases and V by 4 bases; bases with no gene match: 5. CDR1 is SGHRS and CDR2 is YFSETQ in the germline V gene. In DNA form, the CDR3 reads TGCGCCAGCAGCGCGGACAGGGGCGGCTATGGCTACACCTTC. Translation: CASSADRGGYGYTF.

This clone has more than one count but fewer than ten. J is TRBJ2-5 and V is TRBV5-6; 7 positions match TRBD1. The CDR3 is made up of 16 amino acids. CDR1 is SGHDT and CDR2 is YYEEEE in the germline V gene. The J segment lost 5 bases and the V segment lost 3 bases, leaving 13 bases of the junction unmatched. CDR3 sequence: CASSSQSGGIVETQYF. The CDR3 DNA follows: TGTGCCAGCAGCTCCCAGTCAGGGGGTATTGTGGAGACCCAGTACTTC.

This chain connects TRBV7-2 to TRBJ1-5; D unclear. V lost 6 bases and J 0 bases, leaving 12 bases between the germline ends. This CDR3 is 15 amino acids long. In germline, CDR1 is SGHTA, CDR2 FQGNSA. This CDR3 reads CASSQTSYSNQPQHF. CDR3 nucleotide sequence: TGTGCCAGCAGTCAGACTTCCTATAGCAATCAGCCCCAGCATTTT.

CDR3 sequence (DNA): TGTGCCAGCGTACAGTCGGGACAGGGACATGGCTACACCTTC. Its protein is CASVQSGQGHGYTF. The J gene is TRBJ1-2, the V gene TRBV18, with TRBD1 matching over 9 bases. The V and J ends lost 8 bases and 6 bases, in that order; junction bases with no gene match: 10. This CDR3 has 14 amino acids. The germline gives CDR1 KGHSH, CDR2 LQKENI.

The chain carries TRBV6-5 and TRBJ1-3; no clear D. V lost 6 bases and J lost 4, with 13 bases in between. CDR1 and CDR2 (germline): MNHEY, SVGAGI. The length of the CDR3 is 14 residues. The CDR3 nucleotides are TGTGCCAGCAGACCCGAGCTAGCAGGAAACACCATATATTTT. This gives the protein CASRPELAGNTIYF.

CDR3 sequence reads: CASSQTSGGGANTGELFF. Here the CDR3 DNA reads TGCGCCAGCAGCCAAACCTCAGGCGGGGGAGCGAACACCGGGGAGCTGTTTTTT. V gene TRBV4-1 combines with J gene TRBJ2-2, with 7 bases lining up with TRBD2. Germline values: CDR1 MGHRA, CDR2 YSYEKL. The trim removed 2 bases at V and 0 bases at J, leaving 9 bases unmatched. This CDR3 is built from 18 residues.

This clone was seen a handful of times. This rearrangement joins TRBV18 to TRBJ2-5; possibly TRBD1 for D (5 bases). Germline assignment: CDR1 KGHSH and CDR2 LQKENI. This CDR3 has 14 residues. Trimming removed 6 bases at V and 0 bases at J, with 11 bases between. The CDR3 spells CASSRNRYQETQYF. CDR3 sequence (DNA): TGTGCCAGCTCTCGCAACAGGTACCAAGAGACCCAGTACTTC.

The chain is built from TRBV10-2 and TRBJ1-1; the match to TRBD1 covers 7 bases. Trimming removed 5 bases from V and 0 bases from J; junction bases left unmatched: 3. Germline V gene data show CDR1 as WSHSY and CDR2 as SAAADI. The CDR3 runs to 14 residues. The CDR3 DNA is TGCGCCAGCAGTCAGACAGGGTTGAACACTGAAGCTTTCTTT. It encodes CASSQTGLNTEAFF.

CDR3: CASSLGRDGELFF. CDR3 bases: TGTGCCAGCAGTTTGGGCAGGGACGGGGAGCTGTTTTTT. This chain connects TRBV12-3 or TRBV12-4 to TRBJ2-2, with a possible D match to TRBD1 (5 bases). The CDR3 consists of 13 residues. Trimming pared 3 bases from V and 7 bases from J, leaving 9 bases between.

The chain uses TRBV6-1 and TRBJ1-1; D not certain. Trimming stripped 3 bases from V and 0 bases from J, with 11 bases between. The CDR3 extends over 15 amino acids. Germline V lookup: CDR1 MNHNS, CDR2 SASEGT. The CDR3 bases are TGTGCCAGCAGTGAGCGCGGCTTTATGAACACTGAAGCTTTCTTT. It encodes CASSERGFMNTEAFF.

For the CDR3, the DNA is TGTGCCAGCAGAGAGCTGGGCAGTTCCGACGAGCAGTACTTC. It encodes CASRELGSSDEQYF. The chain recombines TRBV2 with TRBJ2-7; no firm D call. The CDR3 covers 14 residues. Germline CDR1 is SNHLY and CDR2 is FYNNEI. V lost 6 bases and J 5 bases, leaving 17 bases between the germline ends.

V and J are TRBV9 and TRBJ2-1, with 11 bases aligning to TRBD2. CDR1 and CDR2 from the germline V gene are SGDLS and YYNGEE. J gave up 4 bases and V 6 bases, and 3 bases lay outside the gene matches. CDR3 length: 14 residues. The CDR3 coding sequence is TGTGCCAGCACCCCTAGCGGGGGGTACAATGAGCAGTTCTTC. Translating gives CASTPSGGYNEQFF.